The T cell receptor (beta chain) described here comes from a study of radiotherapy plus CTLA-4 blockade in lung cancer. A remark on this clone: The sample carries other DNA sequences with the same CDR3.

The repertoire was sequenced with immunoSEQ multiplex PCR; TCRdb's copy has only in-frame clones and lacks some. The data contain some 34,000 clones, around 77% of them singletons. The CDR3 has 13 amino acids. Per the germline V gene, CDR1 is KGHSH and CDR2 is LQKENI. The V end lost 3 bases, the J end lost 0 bases, and 5 bases lay between the germline ends. The clonotype originates from a human donor with non-small cell lung cancer who had stable disease on radiotherapy plus ipilimumab. J is TRBJ1-1 and V is TRBV18; D is undetermined. Sample: peripheral blood, taken from a patient treated with radiotherapy plus ipilimumab. For the CDR3, the DNA is TGTGCCAGCTCACCGGCCGTGAACACTGAAGCTTTCTTT. Translating gives CASSPAVNTEAFF.